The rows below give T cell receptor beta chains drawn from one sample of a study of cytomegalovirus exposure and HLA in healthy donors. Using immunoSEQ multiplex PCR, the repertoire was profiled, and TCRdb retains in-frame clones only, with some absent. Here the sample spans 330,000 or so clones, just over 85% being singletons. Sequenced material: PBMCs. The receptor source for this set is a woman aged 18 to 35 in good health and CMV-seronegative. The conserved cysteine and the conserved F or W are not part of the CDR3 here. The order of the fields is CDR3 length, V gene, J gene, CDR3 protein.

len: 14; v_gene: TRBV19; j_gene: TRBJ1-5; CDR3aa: ASAPVQFFGNQPQH
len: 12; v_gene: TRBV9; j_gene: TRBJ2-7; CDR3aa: ASSVGSSAEEQY
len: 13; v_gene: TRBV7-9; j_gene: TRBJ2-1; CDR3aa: ASSVESLAGVGQF
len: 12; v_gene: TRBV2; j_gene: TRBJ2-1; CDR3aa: ASIWLGGINEQF
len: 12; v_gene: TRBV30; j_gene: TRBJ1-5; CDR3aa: AWVRRGVNQPQH
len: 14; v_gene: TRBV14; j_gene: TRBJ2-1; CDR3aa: ASSHLAGVSYNEQF
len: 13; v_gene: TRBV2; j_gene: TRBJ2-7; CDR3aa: ASSSDRDLAYEQY
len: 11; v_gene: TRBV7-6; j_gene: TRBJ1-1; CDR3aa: ASSLGQTTEAF
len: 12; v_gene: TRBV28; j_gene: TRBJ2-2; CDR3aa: ASSFWQDTGELF
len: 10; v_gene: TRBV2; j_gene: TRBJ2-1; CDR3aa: ASSGTGREQF
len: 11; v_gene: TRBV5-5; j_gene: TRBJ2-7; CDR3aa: ASSPLAAYEQY
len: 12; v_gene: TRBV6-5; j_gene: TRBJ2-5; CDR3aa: ASSYSMGLRTQY
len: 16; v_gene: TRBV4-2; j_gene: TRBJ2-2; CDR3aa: ASSQDVAGGVGTGELF
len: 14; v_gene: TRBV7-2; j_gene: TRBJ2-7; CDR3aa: ASSLALAGGPYEQY
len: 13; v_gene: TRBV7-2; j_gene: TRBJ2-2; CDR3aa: ASSLVAQNTGELF
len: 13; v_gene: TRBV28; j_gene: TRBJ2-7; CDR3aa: ASSPPEGGPGEQY
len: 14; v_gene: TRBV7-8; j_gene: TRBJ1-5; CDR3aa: ASSLVAGPLNQPQH
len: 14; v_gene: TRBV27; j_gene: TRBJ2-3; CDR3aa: ASRQLAGGRTDTQY
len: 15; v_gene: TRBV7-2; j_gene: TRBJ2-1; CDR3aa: ASSKGGTSNVDNEQF
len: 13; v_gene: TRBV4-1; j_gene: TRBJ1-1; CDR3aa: ASSQDPGFNTEAF
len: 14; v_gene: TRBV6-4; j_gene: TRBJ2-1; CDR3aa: ASSDGELAGYNEQF
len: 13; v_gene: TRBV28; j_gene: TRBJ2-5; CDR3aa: ASSLDSRDAETQY
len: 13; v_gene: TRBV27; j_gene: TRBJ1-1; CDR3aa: ASSSNDRANTEAF
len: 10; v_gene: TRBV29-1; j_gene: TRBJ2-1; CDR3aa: SVKFTYNEQF
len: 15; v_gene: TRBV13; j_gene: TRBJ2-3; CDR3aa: ASSAELAGGPKDTQY
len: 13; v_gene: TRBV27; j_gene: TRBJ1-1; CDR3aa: ASTPGGRTNTEAF
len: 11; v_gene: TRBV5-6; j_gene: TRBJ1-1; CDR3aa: ASSLQGTTEAF
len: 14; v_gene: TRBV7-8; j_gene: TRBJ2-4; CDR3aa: ASSPFLLAAKNIQY
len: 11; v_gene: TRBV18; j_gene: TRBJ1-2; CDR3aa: ASSTGQAYGYT
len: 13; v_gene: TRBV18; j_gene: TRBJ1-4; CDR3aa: ASSPPNDGEEKLF
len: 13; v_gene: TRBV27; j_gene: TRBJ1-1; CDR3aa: ASSSETGSFTEAF
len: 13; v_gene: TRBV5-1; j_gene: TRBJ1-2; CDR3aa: ASSLDGYSSLGYT
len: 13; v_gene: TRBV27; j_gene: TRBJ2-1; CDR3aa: ASSLGLASYNEQF
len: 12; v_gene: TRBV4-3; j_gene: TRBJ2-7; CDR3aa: ASSQDPRNYEQY
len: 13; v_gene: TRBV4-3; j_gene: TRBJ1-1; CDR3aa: ASSQDEGVNTEAF
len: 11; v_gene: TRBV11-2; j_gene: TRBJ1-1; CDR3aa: ASSLAPGTEAF
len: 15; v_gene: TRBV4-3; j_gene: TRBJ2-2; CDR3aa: ASSQDRAGSVTGELF
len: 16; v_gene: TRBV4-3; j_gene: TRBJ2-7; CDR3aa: ASSQYGTSGGGHYEQY
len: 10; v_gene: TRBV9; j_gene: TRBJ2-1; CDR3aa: ASQGGALEQF
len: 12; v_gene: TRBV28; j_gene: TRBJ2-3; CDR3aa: ASSSTDHTDTQY
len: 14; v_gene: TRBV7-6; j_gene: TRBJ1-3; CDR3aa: ASSPATGGSGNTIY
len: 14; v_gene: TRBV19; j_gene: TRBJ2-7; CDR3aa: ASGGAGGGRSYEQY
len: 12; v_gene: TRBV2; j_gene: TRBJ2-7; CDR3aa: ASSLAGGRYEQY
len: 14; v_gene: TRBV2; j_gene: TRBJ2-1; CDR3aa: ASSETWSERPEEQF
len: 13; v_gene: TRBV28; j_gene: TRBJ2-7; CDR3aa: ASRQQGGSSYEQY
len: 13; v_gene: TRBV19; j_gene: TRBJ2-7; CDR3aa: ASSIGPQGTYEQY
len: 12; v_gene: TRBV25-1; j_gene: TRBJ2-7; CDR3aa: ASSMTGVTYEQY
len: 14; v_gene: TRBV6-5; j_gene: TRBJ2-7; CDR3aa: ASSYEAEGSSYEQY
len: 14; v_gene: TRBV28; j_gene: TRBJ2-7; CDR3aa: ASSYTRDRGIHEQY
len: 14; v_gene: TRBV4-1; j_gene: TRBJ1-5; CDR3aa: ASSLEGQGSNQPQH
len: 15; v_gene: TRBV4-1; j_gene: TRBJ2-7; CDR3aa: ASSQDITSGRGYEQY
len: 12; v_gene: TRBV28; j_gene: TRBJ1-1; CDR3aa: ASRNSPTGTEAF
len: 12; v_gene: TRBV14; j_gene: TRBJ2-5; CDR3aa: ASSQGDREETQY
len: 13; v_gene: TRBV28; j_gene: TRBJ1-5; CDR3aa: ASGRGGVGNQPQH
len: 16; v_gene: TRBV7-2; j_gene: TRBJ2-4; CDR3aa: ASSPRTGSMLAKNIQY
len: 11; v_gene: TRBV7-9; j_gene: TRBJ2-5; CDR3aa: ASDDRAAETQY
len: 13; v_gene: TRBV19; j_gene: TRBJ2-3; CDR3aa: ASSITSGPTDTQY
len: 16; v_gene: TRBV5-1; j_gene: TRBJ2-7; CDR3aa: ASSLADSGLAGLHEQY
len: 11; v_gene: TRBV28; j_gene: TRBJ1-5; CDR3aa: ASSLVSLQPQH